This paragraph reports one T cell receptor (beta chain). CDR1 MGHDK and CDR2 SYGVNS come from the germline V gene. With 2 bases removed from V and 5 bases from J, the gap between germline ends came to 6 bases. The CDR3 spans 12 residues. The entry originates in a study of blood T cell repertoires in COVID-19. Authors' data handling: Amplification from reference gene primers served as the basis for estimated nucleated cell counts. Clones were read by immunoSEQ multiplex PCR, and TCRdb kept only the in-frame ones, dropping some. V and J calls and clone size are as listed in that table; D and trimming were resolved from the DNA. The sample consists of 70,000 to 100,000 clones, nearly 90% of them appearing once.

Sequences were obtained from peripheral blood. The rearrangement joins TRBV25-1 to TRBJ1-2, with a weak D call TRBD1 (5 bases). The sequence was obtained from a woman of 80 years or more with acute or convalescent COVID-19. CDR3 nucleotide sequence: TGTGCCAGCAGTGAAGGACATTATGGCTACACCTTC. Translated: CASSEGHYGYTF.